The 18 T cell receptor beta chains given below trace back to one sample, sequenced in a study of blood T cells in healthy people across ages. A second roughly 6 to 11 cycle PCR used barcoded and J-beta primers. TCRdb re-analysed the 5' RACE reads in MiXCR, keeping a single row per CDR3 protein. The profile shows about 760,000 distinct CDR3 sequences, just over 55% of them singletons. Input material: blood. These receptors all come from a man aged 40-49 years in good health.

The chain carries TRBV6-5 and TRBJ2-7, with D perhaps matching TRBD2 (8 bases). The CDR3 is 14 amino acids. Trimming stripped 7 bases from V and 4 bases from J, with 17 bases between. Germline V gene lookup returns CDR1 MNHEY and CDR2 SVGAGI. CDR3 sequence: CASTRQGGGYEQYF. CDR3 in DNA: TGTGCCAGCACCAGACAGGGCGGGGGGTACGAGCAGTACTTC.

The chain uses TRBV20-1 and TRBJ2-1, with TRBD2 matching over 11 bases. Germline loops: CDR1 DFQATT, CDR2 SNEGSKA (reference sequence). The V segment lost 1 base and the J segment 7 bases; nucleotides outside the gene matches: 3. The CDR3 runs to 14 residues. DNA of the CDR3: TGCAGTGCTAGAGGACTAGCGGGACGGAATGAGCAGTTCTTC. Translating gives CSARGLAGRNEQFF.

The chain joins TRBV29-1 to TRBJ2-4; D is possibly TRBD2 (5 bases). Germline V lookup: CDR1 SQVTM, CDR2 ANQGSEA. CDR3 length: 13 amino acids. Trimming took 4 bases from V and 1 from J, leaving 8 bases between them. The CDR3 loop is CSVVRAAKNIQYF. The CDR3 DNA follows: TGCAGCGTTGTGAGGGCGGCCAAAAACATTCAGTACTTC.

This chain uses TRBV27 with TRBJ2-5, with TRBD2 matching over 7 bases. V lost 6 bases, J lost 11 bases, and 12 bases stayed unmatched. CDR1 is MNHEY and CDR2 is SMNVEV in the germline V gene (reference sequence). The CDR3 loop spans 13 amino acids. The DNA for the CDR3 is TGTGCCAGCAGGAGTTGGGGAGGGGATGAGCAGTACTTC. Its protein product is CASRSWGGDEQYF.

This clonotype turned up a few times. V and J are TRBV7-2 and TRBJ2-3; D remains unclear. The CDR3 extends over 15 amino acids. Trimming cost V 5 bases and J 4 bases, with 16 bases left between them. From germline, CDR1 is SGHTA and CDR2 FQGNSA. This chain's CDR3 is CASSPPLLGSDTQYF. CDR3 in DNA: TGTGCCAGCAGCCCCCCGCTGCTTGGGTCAGATACGCAGTATTTT.

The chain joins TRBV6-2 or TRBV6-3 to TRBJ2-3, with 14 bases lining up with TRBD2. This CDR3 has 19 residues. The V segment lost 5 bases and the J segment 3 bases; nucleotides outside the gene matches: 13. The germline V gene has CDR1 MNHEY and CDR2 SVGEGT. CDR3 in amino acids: CASSRGGGTSGSTTDTQYF. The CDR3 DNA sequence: TGTGCCAGCAGTCGAGGAGGCGGGACTAGCGGGAGTACGACAGATACGCAGTATTTT.

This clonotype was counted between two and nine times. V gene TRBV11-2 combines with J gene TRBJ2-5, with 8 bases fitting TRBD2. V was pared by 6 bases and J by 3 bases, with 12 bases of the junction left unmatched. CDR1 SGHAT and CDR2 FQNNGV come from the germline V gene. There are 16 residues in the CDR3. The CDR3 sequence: CASSRSGGGGKETQYF. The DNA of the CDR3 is TGTGCCAGCAGTCGGTCCGGGGGGGGTGGCAAAGAGACCCAGTACTTC.

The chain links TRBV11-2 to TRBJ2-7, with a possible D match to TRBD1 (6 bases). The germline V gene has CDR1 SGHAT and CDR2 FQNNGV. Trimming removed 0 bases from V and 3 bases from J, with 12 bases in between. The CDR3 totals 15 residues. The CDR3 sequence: CASSLDRDTYYEQYF. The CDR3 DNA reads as TGTGCCAGCAGCTTAGATAGGGACACCTACTACGAGCAGTACTTC.

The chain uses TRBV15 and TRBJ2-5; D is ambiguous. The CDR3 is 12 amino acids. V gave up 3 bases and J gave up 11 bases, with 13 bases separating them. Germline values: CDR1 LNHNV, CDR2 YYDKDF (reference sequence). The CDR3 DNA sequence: TGTGCCACCAGCAGCTATTTCTATGAGCAGTACTTC. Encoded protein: CATSSYFYEQYF.

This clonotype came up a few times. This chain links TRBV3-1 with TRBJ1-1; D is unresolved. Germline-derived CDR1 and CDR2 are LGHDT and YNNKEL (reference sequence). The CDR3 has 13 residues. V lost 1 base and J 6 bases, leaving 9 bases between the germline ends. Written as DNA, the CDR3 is TGTGCCAGCAGCCAAGGGGGAGGCGCTGAAGCTTTCTTT. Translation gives CASSQGGGAEAFF. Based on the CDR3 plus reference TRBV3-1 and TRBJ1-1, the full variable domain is DTAVSQTPKYLVTQMGNDKSIKCEQNLGHDTMYWYKQDSKKFLKIMFSYNNKELIINETVPNRFSPKSPDKAHLNLHINSLELGDSAVYFCASSQGGGAEAFFGQGTRLTVV.

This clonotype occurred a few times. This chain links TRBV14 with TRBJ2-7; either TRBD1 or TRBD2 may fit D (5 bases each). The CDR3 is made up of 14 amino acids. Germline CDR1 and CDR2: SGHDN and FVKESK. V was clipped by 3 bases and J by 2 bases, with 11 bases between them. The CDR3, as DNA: TGTGCCAGCAGCCATGGCCAGGGAGCCTACGAGCAGTACTTC. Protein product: CASSHGQGAYEQYF. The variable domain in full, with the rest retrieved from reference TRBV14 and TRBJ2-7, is EAGVTQFPSHSVIEKGQTVTLRCDPISGHDNLYWYRRVMGKEIKFLLHFVKESKQDESGMPNNRFLAERTGGTYSTLKVQPAELEDSGVYFCASSHGQGAYEQYFGPGTRLTVT.

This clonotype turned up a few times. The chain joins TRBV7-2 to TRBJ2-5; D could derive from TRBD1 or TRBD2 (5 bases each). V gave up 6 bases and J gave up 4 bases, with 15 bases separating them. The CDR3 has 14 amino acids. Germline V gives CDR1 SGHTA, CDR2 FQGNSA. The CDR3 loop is CASRPGPSVETQYF. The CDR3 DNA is TGTGCCAGCAGACCGGGACCCTCCGTAGAGACCCAGTACTTC.

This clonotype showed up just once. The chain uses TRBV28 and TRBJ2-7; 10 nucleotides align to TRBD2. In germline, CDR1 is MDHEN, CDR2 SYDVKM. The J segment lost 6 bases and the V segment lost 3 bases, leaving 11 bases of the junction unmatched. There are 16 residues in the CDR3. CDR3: CASSFYIGTSVGEQYF. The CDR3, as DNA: TGTGCCAGCAGTTTTTATATCGGGACTAGCGTTGGCGAGCAGTACTTC.

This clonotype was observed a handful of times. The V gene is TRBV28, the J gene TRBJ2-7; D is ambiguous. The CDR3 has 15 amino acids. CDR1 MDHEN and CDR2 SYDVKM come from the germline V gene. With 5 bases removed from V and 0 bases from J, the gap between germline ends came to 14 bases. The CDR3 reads CASSDDKASSYEQYF. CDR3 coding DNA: TGTGCCAGCAGTGACGACAAGGCCAGCTCCTACGAGCAGTACTTC.

CDR3 coding DNA: TGTGCCAGCAGCCTCCTGTGGGGTGAGCAGTTCTTC. Its protein is CASSLLWGEQFF. The rearrangement uses TRBV5-6 and TRBJ2-1; D is uncertain. V was cut by 4 bases and J by 9 bases, with 11 bases left in between. Looked up from germline, CDR1 is SGHDT and CDR2 is YYEEEE. The CDR3 covers 12 residues.

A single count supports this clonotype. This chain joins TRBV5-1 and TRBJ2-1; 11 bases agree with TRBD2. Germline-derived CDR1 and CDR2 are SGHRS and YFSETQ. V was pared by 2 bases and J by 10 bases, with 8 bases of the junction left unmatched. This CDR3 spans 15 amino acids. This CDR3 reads CASSLGLAGKGEQFF. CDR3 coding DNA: TGCGCCAGCAGCTTAGGACTAGCGGGCAAAGGGGAGCAGTTCTTC.

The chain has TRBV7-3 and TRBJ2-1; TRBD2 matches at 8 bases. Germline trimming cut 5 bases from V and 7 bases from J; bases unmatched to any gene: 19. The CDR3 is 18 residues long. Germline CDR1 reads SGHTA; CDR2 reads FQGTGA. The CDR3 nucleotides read TGTGCCAGCAGCCAGTTGAGCGGGGGAGACATAGTCGGGAATGAGCAGTTCTTC. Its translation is CASSQLSGGDIVGNEQFF.

CDR3 sequence (DNA): TGCGCCAGCAGCCAAGAGGACAGGGGGATCGGGGAGCTGTTTTTT. This codes for CASSQEDRGIGELFF. This rearrangement joins TRBV4-3 to TRBJ2-2; 10 bases are shared with TRBD1. CDR1 is LGHNA, CDR2 YSLEER, per germline. After removal of 0 bases from V and 7 bases from J, the junction contained 2 bases not matched to a gene. The CDR3 spans 15 residues.